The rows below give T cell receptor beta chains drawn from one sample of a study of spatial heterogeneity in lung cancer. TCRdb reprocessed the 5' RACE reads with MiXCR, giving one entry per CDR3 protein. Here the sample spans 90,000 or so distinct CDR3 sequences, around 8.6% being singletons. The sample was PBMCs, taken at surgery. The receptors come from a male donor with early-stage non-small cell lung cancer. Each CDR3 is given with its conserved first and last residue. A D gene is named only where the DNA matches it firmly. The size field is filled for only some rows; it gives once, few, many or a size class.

CDR3aa: CSATKRGEYTGELFF; CDR3nt: TGCAGTGCTACCAAGCGGGGGGAGTACACCGGGGAGCTGTTTTTT; j_gene: TRBJ2-2; d_gene: TRBD2; abundance: NA; v_gene: TRBV20-1
CDR3aa: CASSGTKGNFYGYTF; CDR3nt: TGTGCCAGCAGTGGAACAAAAGGAAACTTCTATGGCTACACCTTC; j_gene: TRBJ1-2; d_gene: NA; abundance: many; v_gene: TRBV27
CDR3aa: CASSLAHQETQYF; CDR3nt: TGTGCCAGCAGCTTGGCCCACCAAGAGACCCAGTACTTC; j_gene: TRBJ2-5; d_gene: NA; abundance: many; v_gene: TRBV5-6
CDR3aa: CASSLGEESLHF; CDR3nt: TGTGCCAGCAGCCTTGGTGAGGAATCCCTCCACTTT; j_gene: TRBJ1-6; d_gene: NA; abundance: few; v_gene: TRBV7-9
CDR3aa: CSARVSSGNKETQYF; CDR3nt: TGCAGTGCTAGAGTTAGTAGCGGGAACAAAGAGACCCAGTACTTC; j_gene: TRBJ2-5; d_gene: TRBD2; abundance: few; v_gene: TRBV20-1
CDR3aa: CASRTGRLNTEAFF; CDR3nt: TGTGCTAGTCGGACAGGGAGATTGAACACTGAAGCTTTCTTT; j_gene: TRBJ1-1; d_gene: TRBD1; abundance: few; v_gene: TRBV12-5
CDR3aa: CASSYAGERGYTF; CDR3nt: TGTGCCAGCAGTTACGCAGGGGAGCGTGGCTACACCTTC; j_gene: TRBJ1-2; d_gene: NA; abundance: few; v_gene: TRBV7-2
CDR3aa: CASSLRAGGSADTQYF; CDR3nt: TGCGCCAGCAGCTTGAGGGCGGGAGGGAGCGCAGATACGCAGTATTTT; j_gene: TRBJ2-3; d_gene: TRBD2; abundance: few; v_gene: TRBV5-1
CDR3aa: CASRWGQGAYEQYF; CDR3nt: TGTGCCAGCAGATGGGGACAGGGGGCTTACGAGCAGTACTTC; j_gene: TRBJ2-7; d_gene: TRBD1; abundance: NA; v_gene: TRBV6-5
CDR3aa: CASSPLPGGTDTQYF; CDR3nt: TGTGCCAGCTCACCACTTCCAGGGGGGACAGATACGCAGTATTTT; j_gene: TRBJ2-3; d_gene: NA; abundance: NA; v_gene: TRBV18
CDR3aa: CASSQTDTQYF; CDR3nt: TGTGCCAGCAGCCAGACAGATACGCAGTATTTT; j_gene: TRBJ2-3; d_gene: NA; abundance: many; v_gene: TRBV5-1
CDR3aa: CSTGGRSGRTQYF; CDR3nt: TGCAGTACGGGTGGTCGGTCCGGCCGGACCCAGTACTTC; j_gene: TRBJ2-5; d_gene: NA; abundance: NA; v_gene: TRBV20-1
CDR3aa: CASSPQVGTDTQYF; CDR3nt: TGCGCCAGCAGCCCTCAAGTTGGGACAGATACGCAGTATTTT; j_gene: TRBJ2-3; d_gene: NA; abundance: few; v_gene: TRBV5-1
CDR3aa: CASSRQGSFDTEAFF; CDR3nt: TGTGCCAGCAGCCGACAGGGCTCATTTGACACTGAAGCTTTCTTT; j_gene: TRBJ1-1; d_gene: TRBD1; abundance: NA; v_gene: TRBV5-5
CDR3aa: CASSINYGYTF; CDR3nt: TGTGCCAGCAGCATTAACTATGGCTACACCTTC; j_gene: TRBJ1-2; d_gene: NA; abundance: many; v_gene: TRBV7-2
CDR3aa: CSARAVQGSYEQYF; CDR3nt: TGCAGTGCTAGAGCCGTACAGGGCTCTTACGAGCAGTACTTC; j_gene: TRBJ2-7; d_gene: NA; abundance: few; v_gene: TRBV20-1
CDR3aa: CASSYGLAGVYEQYF; CDR3nt: TGTGCCAGCAGTTATGGACTAGCGGGAGTATACGAGCAGTACTTC; j_gene: TRBJ2-7; d_gene: TRBD2; abundance: few; v_gene: TRBV27
CDR3aa: CASMTRVANTEAFF; CDR3nt: TGTGCCAGTATGACCAGGGTTGCGAACACTGAAGCTTTCTTT; j_gene: TRBJ1-1; d_gene: NA; abundance: many; v_gene: TRBV7-9
CDR3aa: CASSVGRGRESLHF; CDR3nt: TGTGCCAGCAGCGTAGGCAGGGGGAGAGAATCCCTCCACTTT; j_gene: TRBJ1-6; d_gene: TRBD1; abundance: NA; v_gene: TRBV9
CDR3aa: CASSLGWTSADTQYF; CDR3nt: TGTGCCAGCAGCTTGGGGTGGACTAGCGCAGATACGCAGTATTTT; j_gene: TRBJ2-3; d_gene: TRBD2; abundance: NA; v_gene: TRBV5-6
CDR3aa: CASSLQGARGNTIYF; CDR3nt: TGTGCCAGCAGTCTACAGGGGGCGCGGGGAAACACCATATATTTT; j_gene: TRBJ1-3; d_gene: TRBD1; abundance: NA; v_gene: TRBV28
CDR3aa: CASSQVGSNEKLFF; CDR3nt: TGTGCCAGCAGCCAAGTGGGCAGTAATGAAAAACTGTTTTTT; j_gene: TRBJ1-4; d_gene: NA; abundance: many; v_gene: TRBV3-1
CDR3aa: CASRASGRAYNEQFF; CDR3nt: TGTGCCAGCAGAGCAAGCGGGAGGGCGTACAATGAGCAGTTCTTC; j_gene: TRBJ2-1; d_gene: TRBD2; abundance: few; v_gene: TRBV12-3/TRBV12-4
CDR3aa: CSARDRPLGLAGGPGNEQFF; CDR3nt: TGCAGTGCTAGAGATCGACCCCTTGGACTAGCGGGGGGCCCGGGGAATGAGCAGTTCTTC; j_gene: TRBJ2-1; d_gene: TRBD2; abundance: many; v_gene: TRBV20-1
CDR3aa: CASSLNGRGTGELFF; CDR3nt: TGCGCCAGCAGCTTGAACGGGAGAGGTACCGGGGAGCTGTTTTTT; j_gene: TRBJ2-2; d_gene: NA; abundance: few; v_gene: TRBV5-1
CDR3aa: CASSPRGFGDTQYF; CDR3nt: TGTGCCAGCAGCCCAAGGGGGTTTGGAGATACGCAGTATTTT; j_gene: TRBJ2-3; d_gene: NA; abundance: few; v_gene: TRBV3-1
CDR3aa: CASSSTASGISYEQYF; CDR3nt: TGTGCCAGCAGTTCAACCGCTAGCGGGATTTCCTACGAGCAGTACTTC; j_gene: TRBJ2-7; d_gene: TRBD2; abundance: many; v_gene: TRBV28
CDR3aa: CASSLPSVNTEAFF; CDR3nt: TGCGCCAGCAGCCTGCCCTCAGTGAACACTGAAGCTTTCTTT; j_gene: TRBJ1-1; d_gene: NA; abundance: many; v_gene: TRBV5-1
CDR3aa: CASSLPGANYEQYF; CDR3nt: TGTGCCAGCAGCTTGCCGGGGGCAAACTACGAGCAGTACTTC; j_gene: TRBJ2-7; d_gene: NA; abundance: few; v_gene: TRBV5-6
CDR3aa: CSARPGTSVYNEQFF; CDR3nt: TGCAGTGCTAGACCCGGGACTAGCGTATACAATGAGCAGTTCTTC; j_gene: TRBJ2-1; d_gene: TRBD2; abundance: few; v_gene: TRBV20-1
CDR3aa: CASSVEARKGHEKLFF; CDR3nt: TGTGCCAGCAGCGTAGAGGCCAGGAAGGGGCATGAAAAACTGTTTTTT; j_gene: TRBJ1-4; d_gene: NA; abundance: many; v_gene: TRBV9
CDR3aa: CSVLNQETQYF; CDR3nt: TGCAGCGTCCTCAACCAAGAGACCCAGTACTTC; j_gene: TRBJ2-5; d_gene: NA; abundance: few; v_gene: TRBV29-1
CDR3aa: CASSPSGIDQPQHF; CDR3nt: TGTGCCAGCAGCCCATCGGGGATTGATCAGCCCCAGCATTTT; j_gene: TRBJ1-5; d_gene: NA; abundance: many; v_gene: TRBV7-2
CDR3aa: CASSHDHNQPRHF; CDR3nt: TGTGCCAGCAGCCACGACCACAATCAGCCCCGGCATTTT; j_gene: TRBJ1-5; d_gene: NA; abundance: few; v_gene: TRBV16
CDR3aa: CSVTAFREQYF; CDR3nt: TGCAGCGTTACGGCGTTTAGGGAGCAGTACTTC; j_gene: TRBJ2-7; d_gene: NA; abundance: many; v_gene: TRBV29-1
CDR3aa: CATSDRDIPYEQYF; CDR3nt: TGTGCCACCAGTGACCGGGACATCCCCTACGAGCAGTACTTC; j_gene: TRBJ2-7; d_gene: NA; abundance: NA; v_gene: TRBV24-1
CDR3aa: CASSNAGRVGNQPQHF; CDR3nt: TGTGCCAGCAGTAACGCAGGGAGAGTAGGAAATCAGCCCCAGCATTTT; j_gene: TRBJ1-5; d_gene: NA; abundance: few; v_gene: TRBV6-2/TRBV6-3
CDR3aa: CSVEPLAGGTDTQYF; CDR3nt: TGCAGCGTTGAACCCCTAGCGGGAGGCACAGATACGCAGTATTTT; j_gene: TRBJ2-3; d_gene: TRBD2; abundance: NA; v_gene: TRBV29-1
CDR3aa: CASPGPGPLGNTIYF; CDR3nt: TGTGCCAGTCCAGGCCCAGGGCCCCTCGGAAACACCATATATTTT; j_gene: TRBJ1-3; d_gene: NA; abundance: many; v_gene: TRBV28
CDR3aa: CASSLADEQFF; CDR3nt: TGTGCCAGCAGCCTAGCCGATGAGCAGTTCTTC; j_gene: TRBJ2-1; d_gene: NA; abundance: many; v_gene: TRBV2
CDR3aa: CASSEDSGREETQYF; CDR3nt: TGCGCCAGCAGTGAGGACAGCGGGAGGGAAGAGACCCAGTACTTC; j_gene: TRBJ2-5; d_gene: TRBD2; abundance: few; v_gene: TRBV10-2
CDR3aa: CASSLLGRTNEQYF; CDR3nt: TGTGCCAGCAGTTTATTGGGTCGGACGAACGAGCAGTACTTC; j_gene: TRBJ2-7; d_gene: NA; abundance: many; v_gene: TRBV28